This is a list of T cell receptor beta chains from one sample in a study of graft-versus-host responses after intestinal transplantation. Here immunoSEQ multiplex PCR was the method, and the copy in TCRdb shows in-frame clones only, minus some. The data contain 70,000 or so clones, about 87% of them singletons. Antigen specificity for these receptors is unknown. Specimen: unstimulated CD4+ T cells sorted from spleen or lymph node cells, collected before transplant. The receptor source for this set is a human donor who was the organ donor for an intestinal transplant. Each CDR3 is given with its conserved first and last residue. The order of the fields is J gene, D gene, clone size, V gene, CDR3 protein, CDR3 DNA. The D gene is left open where the match is weak. Clone size is given for some rows only: seen once, a few or many times, or a class if the clone is expanded.

j_gene: TRBJ2-2
d_gene: -
abundance: -
v_gene: TRBV2
CDR3aa: CASSYGSNTGELFF
CDR3nt: TGTGCCAGCAGTTACGGGTCGAACACCGGGGAGCTGTTTTTT

j_gene: TRBJ2-1
d_gene: TRBD1
abundance: once
v_gene: TRBV30
CDR3aa: CACSPTGGLYNEQFF
CDR3nt: TGTGCCTGCAGCCCGACAGGGGGCCTCTACAATGAGCAGTTCTTC

j_gene: TRBJ2-3
d_gene: -
abundance: -
v_gene: TRBV11-3
CDR3aa: CASSSGPDTQYF
CDR3nt: TGTGCCAGCAGCTCGGGTCCAGATACGCAGTATTTT

j_gene: TRBJ1-5
d_gene: TRBD1
abundance: -
v_gene: TRBV28
CDR3aa: CASRQGKYQPQHF
CDR3nt: TGTGCCAGCCGACAGGGAAAGTATCAGCCCCAGCATTTT

j_gene: TRBJ2-2
d_gene: TRBD1
abundance: once
v_gene: TRBV7-8
CDR3aa: CASSGGQGRTGELFF
CDR3nt: TGTGCCAGCAGCGGCGGACAGGGACGCACCGGGGAGCTGTTTTTT

j_gene: TRBJ1-4
d_gene: TRBD1
abundance: -
v_gene: TRBV7-6
CDR3aa: CASSLIQGADEKLFF
CDR3nt: TGTGCCAGCAGCTTGATACAGGGGGCAGACGAAAAACTGTTTTTT

j_gene: TRBJ1-3
d_gene: TRBD1
abundance: few
v_gene: TRBV9
CDR3aa: CASSSGQGNTIYF
CDR3nt: TGTGCCAGCAGCTCGGGACAGGGAAACACCATATATTTT

j_gene: TRBJ2-2
d_gene: TRBD1
abundance: -
v_gene: TRBV18
CDR3aa: CASSTDRGNTGELFF
CDR3nt: TGTGCCAGCTCAACGGACAGGGGGAACACCGGGGAGCTGTTTTTT

j_gene: TRBJ2-1
d_gene: -
abundance: -
v_gene: TRBV27
CDR3aa: CASRKYSNEQFF
CDR3nt: TGTGCCAGCCGGAAGTACAGCAATGAGCAGTTCTTC

j_gene: TRBJ1-5
d_gene: TRBD1
abundance: -
v_gene: TRBV9
CDR3aa: CASSVTGDQPQHF
CDR3nt: TGTGCCAGCAGCGTCACAGGGGATCAGCCCCAGCATTTT

j_gene: TRBJ1-6
d_gene: TRBD1
abundance: -
v_gene: TRBV19
CDR3aa: CASSIGRQGASSSYNSPLHF
CDR3nt: TGTGCCAGTAGTATAGGCCGACAGGGGGCCTCAAGCTCCTATAATTCACCCCTCCACTTT

j_gene: TRBJ2-1
d_gene: -
abundance: once
v_gene: TRBV5-6
CDR3aa: CASSPGRFNNEQFF
CDR3nt: TGTGCCAGCAGCCCGGGTCGATTCAACAATGAGCAGTTCTTC

j_gene: TRBJ2-2
d_gene: TRBD1
abundance: -
v_gene: TRBV6-7
CDR3aa: CPRTGAENTGELFF
CDR3nt: TGTCCTCGAACAGGGGCGGAGAACACCGGGGAGCTGTTTTTT